The 16 T cell receptor beta chains listed next were all sequenced from one sample in a study of spatial heterogeneity in lung cancer. These receptors have no identified antigens. Time point described: sample taken at primary tumor resection. General study results and limits: Tumoral mutation counts were tracked by counts of expanded intratumoral alpha and beta TCRs.

TCRdb reprocessed the 5' RACE reads with MiXCR, giving one entry per CDR3 protein. The sample lists roughly 15,000 distinct CDR3 sequences; around 4.7% were seen once. Specimen: lung tumor tissue, collected at surgery. The receptors come from a female donor with early-stage non-small cell lung cancer.

In this sample, this clonotype turned up many times. Little can be read into the size of this beta chain, an off-target read in a library designed for alpha chains. CDR3 region: CASSSTGGGEQYF. In DNA form, the CDR3 reads TGTGCCAGCAGCTCGACAGGGGGCGGCGAGCAGTACTTC. J is TRBJ2-7 and V is TRBV7-2; the match to TRBD1 covers 10 bases. This CDR3 is 13 amino acids long. Germline V gene sequence: CDR1 SGHTA, CDR2 FQGNSA. The V and J ends lost 4 bases and 6 bases, in that order; junction bases with no gene match: 3.

This clonotype was seen at least ten times. Found in a library prepared for alpha chains, this beta chain is an off-target read, and its abundance has little meaning. This chain links TRBV20-1 with TRBJ2-5, with 14 bases fitting TRBD2. The CDR3 totals 14 residues. V lost 6 bases to trimming and J lost 4 bases; unmatched junction nucleotides: 4. CDR1 DFQATT and CDR2 SNEGSKA come from the germline V gene (reference sequence). The CDR3 loop is CSARLAGGRETQYF. The CDR3 bases are TGCAGTGCACGACTAGCGGGGGGGCGAGAGACCCAGTACTTC.

This clonotype was found a few times. This beta chain appears as a stray read in a library generated for alpha chains; its size is not informative. The V and J genes are TRBV3-1 and TRBJ2-3; 11 bases agree with TRBD2. V trimming: 5 bases; J trimming: 2 bases; junction bases outside the gene matches: 3. Germline values: CDR1 LGHDT, CDR2 YNNKEL (reference sequence). The CDR3 contains 15 residues. The CDR3 sequence: CASSVAGGHTDTQYF. CDR3 sequence (DNA): TGTGCCAGCAGCGTAGCGGGGGGGCACACAGATACGCAGTATTTT.

The sample holds many counts of this clonotype. Found in a library prepared for alpha chains, this beta chain is an off-target read, and its abundance has little meaning. The CDR3 coding sequence is TGCGCCAGCAGCCAGGGGGCGGTCTCAGATACGCAGTATTTT. Translated: CASSQGAVSDTQYF. The chain links TRBV4-3 to TRBJ2-3, with D possibly matching TRBD1 (6 bases). Germline V CDR1 and CDR2: LGHNA, YSLEER. This CDR3 region has 14 residues. The V end lost 3 bases, the J end lost 4 bases, and 11 bases lay between the germline ends.

This clonotype turned up a few times. This beta chain turned up in a library designed for alpha chains; as an off-target read, its abundance says little. This rearrangement joins TRBV6-5 to TRBJ2-7, with D hard to call. The germline V gene encodes CDR1 MNHEY and CDR2 SVGAGI. Trimming cost V 7 bases and J 9 bases, with 13 bases left between them. CDR3 length: 11 residues. This CDR3 reads CASTLLGWQYF. The CDR3 DNA sequence: TGTGCCAGCACCCTGTTAGGATGGCAGTACTTC.

This clonotype was recorded at least ten times. Being off target in a library aimed at alpha chains, this beta chain has a size of little meaning. V usage is TRBV19 and J usage is TRBJ1-5; D unresolved. This CDR3 has 15 amino acids. V lost 2 bases and J lost 3, with 11 bases in between. In germline, CDR1 is LNHDA, CDR2 SQIVND (reference sequence). CDR3 bases: TGTGCCAGTAGTATATCAGGTCAGGACAATCAGCCCCAGCATTTT. Its translation is CASSISGQDNQPQHF. Filled out from reference TRBV19 and TRBJ1-5, the complete variable domain reads DGGITQSPKYLFRKEGQNVTLSCEQNLNHDAMYWYRQDPGQGLRLIYYSQIVNDFQKGDIAEGYSVSREKKESFPLTVTSAQKNPTAFYLCASSISGQDNQPQHFGDGTRLSIL.

This clonotype was detected ten times or more. This beta chain lies outside the target of a library built for alpha chains; its clone size means little. V gene TRBV7-3 combines with J gene TRBJ1-3; D is perhaps TRBD1 (5 bases). Deletions cut 5 bases from V and 7 bases from J, with 12 bases between. The length of the CDR3 is 13 residues. The V gene's germline CDR1 is SGHTA and CDR2 FQGTGA. The CDR3 nucleotides are TGTGCCAGCAGCCCGGGACTCGGGAACACCATATATTTT. This gives the protein CASSPGLGNTIYF.

This clonotype was found many times. This beta chain slipped into a library made for alpha chains as a stray read, so its size is not meaningful. The chain employs TRBV5-6 and TRBJ1-3; no firm D call. This CDR3 is 15 amino acids long. Germline V gene lookup returns CDR1 SGHDT and CDR2 YYEEEE. V lost 1 base and J lost 0, with 8 bases in between. The CDR3, as DNA: TGTGCCAGCAGCTTGCCGGGAGTCTCTGGAAACACCATATATTTT. Protein product: CASSLPGVSGNTIYF.

In this sample, this clonotype turned up many times. Within a library made for alpha chains, this beta chain is off target, and its count is uninformative. CDR3 sequence (DNA): TGTGCCAGCAGTTATGACACCTCTGAAAAACTGTTTTTT. Translation gives CASSYDTSEKLFF. The chain joins TRBV6-5 to TRBJ1-4; no clear D gene. The CDR3 has 13 amino acids. Germline V CDR1 and CDR2: MNHEY, SVGAGI. V lost 3 bases to trimming and J lost 7 bases, with 9 bases between them.

Relative to its sample, this clonotype is medium-sized. This beta chain turned up in a library designed for alpha chains; as an off-target read, its abundance says little. This chain connects TRBV20-1 to TRBJ2-3; 8 bases align to TRBD1. The CDR3 spans 13 residues. V lost 5 bases and J lost 1; bases outside the gene matches: 2. Germline assignment: CDR1 DFQATT and CDR2 SNEGSKA (reference sequence). The CDR3 protein is CSAGQGGTDTQYF. For the CDR3, the DNA is TGCAGTGCTGGACAGGGAGGCACAGATACGCAGTATTTT.

This clonotype was seen at least ten times. Little can be read into the size of this beta chain, an off-target read in a library designed for alpha chains. The chain couples TRBV7-9 to TRBJ2-3; D perhaps matches TRBD1 (7 bases). Per the germline V gene, CDR1 is SEHNR and CDR2 is FQNEAQ (reference sequence). The ends were cut back, 11 bases at V and 2 bases at J, with 17 bases in the middle. The CDR3 runs 14 residues. The CDR3 is CALGGSGPTDTQYF. The CDR3 DNA sequence: TGTGCCTTAGGGGGCAGCGGGCCCACAGATACGCAGTATTTT.

This clonotype is medium-sized in the sample. This beta chain is an off-target read within a library intended for alpha chains, so its frequency means little. The chain carries TRBV6-5 and TRBJ2-5, with D possibly being TRBD2 (5 bases). Germline V gene data show CDR1 as MNHEY and CDR2 as SVGAGI. The CDR3 contains 16 residues. Trimming removed 0 bases from V and 2 bases from J, with 13 bases in between. CDR3 nucleotide sequence: TGTGCCAGCAGTTACTCCCTAGCTACAGCGCAAGAGACCCAGTACTTC. It yields the protein CASSYSLATAQETQYF.

This clonotype occurred a few times. For a library built for alpha chains, this beta chain is a stray read; little rests on its size. The V call is TRBV25-1, the J call TRBJ1-3; maybe TRBD1 (5 bases). Between the trimmed V and J ends, which lost 2 bases and 4 bases, there was a span of 6 bases. This CDR3 is built from 13 residues. Germline V gene sequence: CDR1 MGHDK, CDR2 SYGVNS. The CDR3 protein is CASSEPGGNTIYF. The CDR3 coding sequence is TGTGCCAGCAGTGAACCAGGGGGAAACACCATATATTTT.

This clonotype was detected ten times or more. This beta chain is an unintended read in a library built for alpha chains; its size means little. The chain is built from TRBV6-2 or TRBV6-3 and TRBJ1-3; D remains unclear. V was cut by 0 bases and J by 0 bases, with 0 bases left in between. The CDR3 is 13 residues long. Germline-derived CDR1 and CDR2 are MNHEY and SVGEGT. The CDR3 here is CASSYSSGNTIYF. The DNA of the CDR3 is TGTGCCAGCAGTTACTCCTCTGGAAACACCATATATTTT.

The sample holds many counts of this clonotype. A library prepared for alpha chains yielded this beta chain as an off-target read; its size is of little meaning. The chain couples TRBV6-5 to TRBJ2-7, with 10 bases that match TRBD1. The CDR3 sequence is 13 residues long. With V trimmed by 8 bases and J by 6 bases, 7 bases remained unmatched. CDR1 is MNHEY and CDR2 is SVGAGI in the germline V gene. The CDR3 protein is CASVRDRGGEQYF. CDR3 nucleotide sequence: TGTGCCAGCGTCCGGGACAGGGGAGGCGAGCAGTACTTC.

This clonotype showed up many times. Within a library made for alpha chains, this beta chain is off target, and its count is uninformative. V gene TRBV3-1 combines with J gene TRBJ2-7; no reliable D call. CDR3 size: 11 residues. Germline V lookup: CDR1 LGHDT, CDR2 YNNKEL (reference sequence). Trimming cost V 2 bases and J 6 bases, with 5 bases left between them. The CDR3 is CASSQLGEQYF. The CDR3 DNA reads TGTGCCAGCAGCCAATTAGGCGAGCAGTACTTC.